This TCR beta chain was observed in a study of identical twins. With V trimmed by 6 bases and J by 4 bases, 9 bases remained unmatched. Germline V gene data show CDR1 as MNHNS and CDR2 as SASEGT. CDR3 length: 15 amino acids. The authors used template switching to add a universal primer site and gave cDNA unique molecular identifiers. One entry per CDR3 protein, called by TCRdb with MiXCR from the 5' RACE reads. The top ten hold 12% of the sample, which has about 450,000 distinct CDR3 sequences, about 18% seen once. This clonotype has only a few counts. Its antigen is as yet unknown. Study observations and caveats: For cord blood, abundant beta clonotypes had fewer insertions, unlike memory repertoires, which showed none. In monozygotic twins, models underestimated the sharing of out-of-frame TCR alpha.

The specimen sequenced was naive T cells sorted from blood. This sequence was found in a man aged 45 to 65 in good health. This sequence joins TRBV6-1 and TRBJ2-1; TRBD1 agrees at 7 bases. Written as DNA, the CDR3 is TGTGCCAGCAGCCTCCTGGACAGGACATACAATGAGCAGTTCTTC. It yields the protein CASSLLDRTYNEQFF.